The entry that follows covers one T cell receptor (beta chain) sequence. This entry comes from a study of blood T cell repertoires in COVID-19. Study-wide context: PBMCs, B-cell-depleted T cells, or T cells were the source of the cDNA or gDNA that made up the material.

Profiled with immunoSEQ multiplex PCR; TCRdb holds only in-frame clones, not every one. Of 150,000 to 200,000 clones in the sample, approximately 87% were seen once. The origin of this receptor is a woman in her sixties with COVID-19, enrolled during active disease. The specimen sequenced was peripheral blood.

The CDR3 region has the DNA TGTGCCAGCATCCCAGGGGGTGGGGCCTATGGCTACACCTTC. Its translation: CASIPGGGAYGYTF. The chain recombines TRBV7-2 with TRBJ1-2; 7 bases are shared with TRBD1. The CDR3 runs 14 residues. With V trimmed by 7 bases and J by 4 bases, 9 bases remained unmatched. Germline V gives CDR1 SGHTA, CDR2 FQGNSA.